This T cell receptor (beta chain) was sequenced for a study of T cell repertoires in cytomegalovirus infection. Study overall: Public signatures in TCR beta pointed to CMV infection and matching HLA type. Study observations and caveats: CMV-specific TCR beta clonotypes restricted by HLA-C dominated the ex vivo response.

With V trimmed by 5 bases and J by 4 bases, 10 bases remained unmatched. The CDR3 has 15 residues. CDR1 and CDR2 (germline): MNHNY, SVGAGI (reference sequence). Each CDR3 protein is one row after TCRdb ran MiXCR on the reads. The sample gives roughly 640,000 distinct CDR3 sequences, less than 25% of which show up once; roughly 8% is in the top ten. With regard to this clonotype: The antigen remains undetermined.

The TCR originated in a human donor in good health (CMV status not recorded). Some clones in this sample may be carry-over from other donors' samples. This chain links TRBV6-6 with TRBJ1-2; 7 nucleotides match TRBD1. Sample: CD8+ T cells from PBMCs. In DNA, the CDR3 is TGTGCCAGCAGTCTCCTCGACAGGGACCGCTATGGCTACACCTTC. Encoded protein: CASSLLDRDRYGYTF.